The clone carrying this T cell receptor (beta chain) was detected a few times. The data originate from a study of CD8 T cells in ankylosing spondylitis. From germline, CDR1 is DFQATT and CDR2 SNEGSKA (reference sequence). V lost 1 base to trimming and J lost 3 bases, with 13 bases between them. The CDR3 runs to 14 residues. Via MiXCR, TCRdb re-called the 5' RACE reads, giving one row per CDR3 protein. The table includes 50,000 to 70,000 distinct CDR3 sequences, more than 5.5% detected once. The source is a male donor with ankylosing spondylitis. This rearrangement joins TRBV20-1 to TRBJ2-7, with D perhaps matching TRBD2 (6 bases). Sequencing used synovial fluid, either unsorted or a sorted T cell fraction (not recorded which). The CDR3 DNA reads TGCAGTGCTAGAGGATCGGCGGGACGCTACGAGCAGTACTTC. Its protein product is CSARGSAGRYEQYF.